This TCR beta chain was documented in a study of CD8 T cells in ankylosing spondylitis. Overall study findings and caveats: The study looked at matched synovial fluid samples from ankylosing spondylitis patients. Disease-linked clones were reported to be significantly enriched there.

This CDR3 is built from 15 residues. V was clipped by 6 bases and J by 3 bases; unmatched bases: 14. Per the germline V gene, CDR1 is DFQATT and CDR2 is SNEGSKA (reference sequence). Comments on this clonotype: Its antigen remains unknown.

Construction of TCR beta libraries was performed using quantitative 5'-RACE with molecular barcodes. TCRdb itself ran the 5' RACE reads through MiXCR, one entry per CDR3 protein. This table has 250,000 or so distinct CDR3 sequences, roughly a quarter appearing once. The sequenced sample consisted of blood, either unsorted or a sorted T cell fraction (not recorded which). The genes are TRBV20-1 and TRBJ2-7; 7 positions match TRBD1. This receptor was obtained from a male donor with ankylosing spondylitis or in good health (not recorded which). Here the CDR3 reads CSAPVWGTEIYEQYF. CDR3 nucleotides: TGCAGTGCCCCGGTTTGGGGGACAGAGATCTACGAGCAGTACTTC.